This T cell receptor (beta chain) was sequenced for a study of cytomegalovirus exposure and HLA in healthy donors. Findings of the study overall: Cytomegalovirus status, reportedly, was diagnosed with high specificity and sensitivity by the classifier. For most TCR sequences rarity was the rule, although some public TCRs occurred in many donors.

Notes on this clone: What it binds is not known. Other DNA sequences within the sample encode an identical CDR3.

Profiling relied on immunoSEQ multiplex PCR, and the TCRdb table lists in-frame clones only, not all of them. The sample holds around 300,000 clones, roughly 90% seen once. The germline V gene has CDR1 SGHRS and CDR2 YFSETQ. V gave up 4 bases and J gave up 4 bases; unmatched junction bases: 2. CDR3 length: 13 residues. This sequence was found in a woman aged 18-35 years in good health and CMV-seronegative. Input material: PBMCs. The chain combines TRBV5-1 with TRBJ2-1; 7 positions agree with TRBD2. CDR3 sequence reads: CASSGRGYNEQFF. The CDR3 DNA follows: TGCGCCAGCAGCGGGAGGGGATACAATGAGCAGTTCTTC.